This T cell receptor (beta chain) originates from a study of T cell responses to AZD1222 COVID-19 vaccine. Regarding the study as a whole: When two AZD1222 doses had been given, Spike-specific TCR breadth and depth rose. Clonal diversity was possibly underestimated, and white British individuals and females predominated among donors. Unmutated variant regions reportedly attract nearly half of all spike-specific TCRs.

TCRdb's copy holds only in-frame clones and misses some; the assay was immunoSEQ multiplex PCR. The repertoire has 200,000 or so clones, roughly 92% of them found once; the top ten carry roughly 1%. CDR3 length: 13 residues. Unmatched junction bases numbered 9, after V lost 9 bases and J lost 5 bases. From germline, CDR1 is LNHDA and CDR2 SQIVND (reference sequence). This clone has only one observation. Its antigen is currently unknown. The sequence derives from an adult who received the AZD1222 COVID-19 vaccine. Sequenced material: peripheral blood, taken 28 days after the second AZD1222 dose. The chain links TRBV19 to TRBJ2-5, with 7 bases that match TRBD1. The CDR3 nucleotides are TGTGCCAGCCAAATAACAGGGGCCGAGACCCAGTACTTC. This translates into CASQITGAETQYF.